One and the same sample provided the 6 T cell receptor beta chains below, sequenced in a study of cytomegalovirus exposure and HLA in healthy donors. Both 60 Vbeta primers and 13 Jbeta primers went into the PCR. The assay was immunoSEQ multiplex PCR, and TCRdb's table has in-frame clones only and misses some. The sample gives about 120,000 clones, around two thirds of which show up once; 2% to 2.5% is in the top ten. The sequencing sample was made of PBMCs. Receptors were obtained from a human donor in good health.

V is TRBV5-8 and J is TRBJ1-5; 9 bases line up with TRBD1. This CDR3 contains 16 residues. Germline CDR1 and CDR2: SGHTS and YDEGEE. Losses at the gene ends were 4 bases for V and 5 bases for J; bases not matched to a gene: 10. Here the CDR3 DNA reads TGTGCCAGCAGCATCGGGACAGGGCTTTCCGATCAGCCCCAGCATTTT. Translation: CASSIGTGLSDQPQHF.

The chain carries TRBV28 and TRBJ2-1; TRBD1 matches 8 bases. The V gene's germline CDR1 is MDHEN and CDR2 SYDVKM. The junction had 10 bases not matched to a gene; V was cut back by 9 bases and J by 6 bases. The CDR3 length is 14 residues. CDR3 DNA: TGTGCCAGTAACCCGGGACAGGAGAGCAATGAGCAGTTCTTC. This codes for CASNPGQESNEQFF.

The chain couples TRBV5-6 to TRBJ2-1; D is undetermined. Germline loops: CDR1 SGHDT, CDR2 YYEEEE. The CDR3 totals 11 residues. The V gene lost 4 bases and the J gene lost 5 bases, with 4 bases spanning the gap. CDR3 in amino acids: CASSRDNEQFF. The CDR3 DNA follows: TGTGCCAGCAGCCGAGACAATGAGCAGTTCTTC. Full variable domain (remainder filled in from reference TRBV5-6 and TRBJ2-1): DAGVTQSPTHLIKTRGQQVTLRCSPKSGHDTVSWYQQALGQGPQFIFQYYEEEERQRGNFPDRFSGHQFPNYSSELNVNALLLGDSALYLCASSRDNEQFFGPGTRLTVL.

V gene TRBV19 combines with J gene TRBJ2-7; D is undetermined. V was clipped by 1 base and J by 3 bases, with 4 bases between them. Germline CDR1 and CDR2: LNHDA and SQIVND (reference sequence). This CDR3 comprises 12 residues. The CDR3 spells CASSIVGYEQYF. As DNA, the CDR3 is TGTGCCAGTAGTATAGTCGGCTACGAGCAGTACTTC. The full variable domain, with the rest looked up from reference TRBV19 and TRBJ2-7, is DGGITQSPKYLFRKEGQNVTLSCEQNLNHDAMYWYRQDPGQGLRLIYYSQIVNDFQKGDIAEGYSVSREKKESFPLTVTSAQKNPTAFYLCASSIVGYEQYFGPGTRLTVT.

The chain joins TRBV7-8 to TRBJ2-2, with 8 bases matching TRBD1. The germline gives CDR1 SGHVS, CDR2 FQNEAQ. CDR3 length: 15 residues. Trimming took 3 bases from V and 6 from J; bases not matched to a gene: 6. The CDR3 DNA sequence: TGTGCCAGCAGCTTGGGGACGACAGGGGCCGGGGAGCTGTTTTTT. It is translated as CASSLGTTGAGELFF.

This clone was seen a handful of times. The V gene is TRBV9, the J gene TRBJ1-6, with 9 bases aligning to TRBD1. The CDR3 consists of 16 residues. Germline CDR1 reads SGDLS; CDR2 reads YYNGEE. The trim removed 3 bases at V and 2 bases at J, leaving 3 bases unmatched. The CDR3 sequence: CASSAGQGAYNSPLHF. DNA for the CDR3: TGTGCCAGCAGCGCGGGACAGGGTGCCTATAATTCACCCCTCCACTTT. The whole variable domain, remainder taken from reference TRBV9 and TRBJ1-6, is DSGVTQTPKHLITATGQRVTLRCSPRSGDLSVYWYQQSLDQGLQFLIQYYNGEERAKGNILERFSAQQFPDLHSELNLSSLELGDSALYFCASSAGQGAYNSPLHFGNGTRLTVT.